These 20 T cell receptor beta chains were all obtained from the same sample, sequenced in a study of early T cells in non-severe SARS-CoV-2 infection. One entry per CDR3 protein results from TCRdb running MiXCR on the 5' RACE reads. The sample holds more than 25,000 distinct CDR3 sequences, less than 6.5% seen once. Input material: whole blood. These receptors came from an adult who was a healthcare worker with PCR-confirmed SARS-CoV-2 infection or an uninfected control (not recorded which).

This clonotype was recorded many times. The chain couples TRBV18 to TRBJ2-5; D is unclear. CDR1 is KGHSH and CDR2 is LQKENI in the germline V gene. V lost 3 bases and J 4 bases, leaving 6 bases between the germline ends. This CDR3 comprises 12 residues. For the CDR3, the DNA is TGTGCCAGCTCACCTCCCGGAGAGACCCAGTACTTC. Its protein product is CASSPPGETQYF.

This clonotype was found many times. This chain links TRBV20-1 with TRBJ2-3, with 7 bases aligning to TRBD2. This CDR3 is built from 13 residues. The J segment lost 0 bases and the V segment lost 3 bases, leaving 0 bases of the junction unmatched. Germline assignment: CDR1 DFQATT and CDR2 SNEGSKA (reference sequence). For the CDR3, the DNA is TGCAGTGCTAGGCGGGAGAGCACAGATACGCAGTATTTT. This translates into CSARRESTDTQYF.

This clonotype has a count of ten or more. V is TRBV24-1 and J is TRBJ2-1; 8 bases map to TRBD1. The CDR3 is made up of 14 amino acids. Germline V lookup: CDR1 KGHDR, CDR2 SFDVKD. J was trimmed by 1 base and V by 7 bases; bases with no gene match: 2. In nucleotides, the CDR3 is TGTGCCACCAGCAGGGGGCCGTCCTACAATGAGCAGTTCTTC. This translates into CATSRGPSYNEQFF.

This clonotype was recorded once. The V and J genes are TRBV11-2 and TRBJ2-5, with D possibly TRBD1 on 6 matching bases. V was clipped by 4 bases and J by 2 bases, with 14 bases between them. From germline, CDR1 is SGHAT and CDR2 FQNNGV. The CDR3 loop spans 15 amino acids. CDR3 in amino acids: CASSSAWGRQETQYF. The CDR3 DNA reads as TGTGCCAGCAGCTCCGCATGGGGGCGGCAAGAGACCCAGTACTTC. Full variable domain (remainder filled in from reference TRBV11-2 and TRBJ2-5): EAGVAQSPRYKIIEKRQSVAFWCNPISGHATLYWYQQILGQGPKLLIQFQNNGVVDDSQLPKDRFSAERLKGVDSTLKIQPAKLEDSAVYLCASSSAWGRQETQYFGPGTRLLVL.

The V gene is TRBV28, the J gene TRBJ1-1; a weak D match, TRBD1 (6 bases). The CDR3 consists of 14 residues. The V gene's germline CDR1 is MDHEN and CDR2 SYDVKM. V lost 6 bases, J lost 3 bases, and 14 bases lay in between. The CDR3 nucleotides are TGTGCCAGCAGGGCACTACAGGGAGACACTGAAGCTTTCTTT. Its protein product is CASRALQGDTEAFF.

The chain carries TRBV9 and TRBJ1-2, with D possibly being TRBD1 (6 bases). The CDR3 contains 15 residues. Germline CDR1 and CDR2: SGDLS and YYNGEE. Between the trimmed V and J ends, which lost 0 bases and 7 bases, there was a span of 16 bases. CDR3 coding DNA: TGTGCCAGCAGCGTAGGTTCCCGACAGGCCTCTGGCTACACCTTC. This gives the protein CASSVGSRQASGYTF.

In this sample, this clonotype turned up many times. V gene TRBV5-5 combines with J gene TRBJ2-5; 7 bases fit TRBD1. Looked up from germline, CDR1 is SGHKS and CDR2 is YYEKEE (reference sequence). The CDR3 is 14 amino acids. V was clipped by 6 bases and J by 1 base; unmatched bases: 6. The CDR3: CASILGTVQETQYF. Written as DNA, the CDR3 is TGTGCCAGCATCCTGGGGACAGTCCAAGAGACCCAGTACTTC.

This clonotype has at least ten counts. The V and J genes are TRBV7-9 and TRBJ1-4; D not certain. V lost 5 bases, J lost 3 bases, and 13 bases lay in between. CDR1 and CDR2 from the germline V gene are SEHNR and FQNEAQ (reference sequence). This CDR3 comprises 15 residues. For the CDR3, the DNA is TGTGCCAGCAGCCCGTGGGCCCGGGCTAATGAAAAACTGTTTTTT. It is translated as CASSPWARANEKLFF.

This clonotype counts as medium-sized. The genes are TRBV20-1 and TRBJ2-1; 8 bases align to TRBD2. The junction had 12 bases not matched to a gene; V was cut back by 7 bases and J by 4 bases. Germline CDR1 reads DFQATT; CDR2 reads SNEGSKA (reference sequence). The CDR3 sequence is 15 residues long. The CDR3 region is CSGRTSGPSYNEQFF. The CDR3, as DNA: TGCAGTGGGCGTACTAGCGGTCCATCTTACAATGAGCAGTTCTTC.

In this sample, this clonotype turned up many times. This chain links TRBV4-1 with TRBJ1-5; 10 nucleotides match TRBD1. The V gene end was trimmed by 1 base and the J gene end by 1 base; junction bases not matched to a gene: 7. This CDR3 contains 18 residues. Germline values: CDR1 MGHRA, CDR2 YSYEKL. The CDR3 sequence is CASSQAGQGVGSNQPQHF. Written as DNA, the CDR3 is TGCGCCAGCAGCCAAGCCGGACAGGGGGTAGGGAGCAATCAGCCCCAGCATTTT.

This chain joins TRBV25-1 and TRBJ2-7; TRBD2 is a possible D gene (5 bases). The germline CDR1 and CDR2 sequences are MGHDK and SYGVNS. V lost 4 bases and J lost 4, with 8 bases in between. The CDR3 length is 12 residues. The CDR3 DNA sequence: TGTGCCAGCAGTGTCGGGGATTACGAGCAGTACTTC. This codes for CASSVGDYEQYF.

This sequence joins TRBV24-1 and TRBJ1-1, with D perhaps matching TRBD1 (5 bases). The CDR3 totals 11 residues. From germline, CDR1 is KGHDR and CDR2 SFDVKD. V lost 7 bases, J lost 8 bases, and 10 bases lay in between. CDR3 in amino acids: CATSRGEEAFF. In nucleotides, the CDR3 is TGTGCCACCAGCCGGGGGGAAGAAGCTTTCTTT.

The chain employs TRBV7-2 and TRBJ2-7; 11 bases align to TRBD1. Germline CDR1 SGHTA, CDR2 FQGNSA. Trimming cost V 3 bases and J 6 bases; bases outside gene matches: 4. The CDR3 runs 14 residues. This CDR3 is CASSLDRGRREQYF. DNA of the CDR3: TGTGCCAGCAGCTTGGACAGGGGGCGACGCGAGCAGTACTTC.

There are many counts of this clonotype. The chain links TRBV20-1 to TRBJ2-1, with 7 bases lining up with TRBD2. The CDR3 runs to 15 residues. CDR1 DFQATT and CDR2 SNEGSKA come from the germline V gene (reference sequence). After removal of 3 bases from V and 5 bases from J, the junction contained 10 bases not matched to a gene. For the CDR3, the DNA is TGCAGTGCTAGTTTACACCGGGACTACCACAATGAGCAGTTCTTC. This codes for CSASLHRDYHNEQFF.

In its sample, this clonotype was seen many times. The gene calls are TRBV13 and TRBJ2-7; 11 positions match TRBD2. The V and J ends lost 5 bases and 2 bases, in that order; junction bases with no gene match: 17. The CDR3 loop spans 19 amino acids. The germline V gene has CDR1 PRHDT and CDR2 FYEKMQ (reference sequence). The chain's CDR3 is CASSPAGGTSGAHPYEQYF. The CDR3 coding sequence is TGTGCCAGCAGCCCCGCGGGCGGGACTAGCGGAGCCCACCCCTACGAGCAGTACTTC.

This clonotype was detected ten times or more. V is TRBV7-9 and J is TRBJ2-1, with a possible D match to TRBD2 (7 bases). The CDR3 is 16 residues long. With 5 bases removed from V and 0 bases from J, the gap between germline ends came to 14 bases. Per the germline V gene, CDR1 is SEHNR and CDR2 is FQNEAQ (reference sequence). In DNA form, the CDR3 reads TGTGCCAGCAGCCAGAGGGGGGGAGGCTCCTACAATGAGCAGTTCTTC. This sequence encodes CASSQRGGGSYNEQFF.

This clonotype was seen a handful of times. The chain uses TRBV5-1 and TRBJ2-7, with 8 bases lining up with TRBD2. This CDR3 has 15 residues. The V and J ends lost 0 bases and 6 bases, in that order; junction bases with no gene match: 8. Germline V lookup: CDR1 SGHRS, CDR2 YFSETQ. Here the CDR3 DNA reads TGCGCCAGCAGCTTGGCCGGGACTAGGTCGTCCGAGCAGTACTTC. Translation gives CASSLAGTRSSEQYF. The whole variable domain, filled in from reference TRBV5-1 and TRBJ2-7, reads KAGVTQTPRYLIKTRGQQVTLSCSPISGHRSVSWYQQTPGQGLQFLFEYFSETQRNKGNFPGRFSGRQFSNSRSEMNVSTLELGDSALYLCASSLAGTRSSEQYFGPGTRLTVT.

The chain couples TRBV20-1 to TRBJ2-3; possible D gene TRBD2, 6 bases. Trimming stripped 6 bases from V and 2 bases from J, with 18 bases between. Germline loops: CDR1 DFQATT, CDR2 SNEGSKA (reference sequence). The CDR3 is 15 residues long. DNA of the CDR3: TGCAGTGCCGAAAGACCGGGACTGATCACAGATACGCAGTATTTT. Amino acids: CSAERPGLITDTQYF.

In its sample, this clonotype was seen many times. The CDR3 DNA is TGTGCCAGCACCATAGCGGGCGTCGCCTACAATGAGCAGTTCTTC. It specifies CASTIAGVAYNEQFF. The rearrangement joins TRBV28 to TRBJ2-1; 7 bases align to TRBD2. Trimming removed 7 bases from V and 2 bases from J; junction bases left unmatched: 8. Germline values: CDR1 MDHEN, CDR2 SYDVKM. The CDR3 runs 15 residues.

At least ten counts were recorded for this clonotype. This chain uses TRBV28 with TRBJ2-3; 11 bases map to TRBD2. The CDR3 runs to 17 residues. Germline lookup yields CDR1 MDHEN and CDR2 SYDVKM. V lost 1 base and J lost 1; bases outside the gene matches: 4. This CDR3 reads CASSLSQLAGGTDTQYF. CDR3 nucleotide sequence: TGTGCCAGCAGTTTATCGCAACTAGCGGGAGGCACAGATACGCAGTATTTT.